This T cell receptor (beta chain) comes out of a study of radiotherapy plus CTLA-4 blockade in lung cancer. About this clone itself: What it recognizes is unknown.

Here immunoSEQ multiplex PCR was the method, and the copy in TCRdb shows in-frame clones only, minus some. The sample has about 110,000 clones, roughly 86% seen once. The CDR3 covers 15 residues. V was clipped by 2 bases and J by 2 bases; unmatched bases: 2. CDR1 and CDR2 (germline): SGDLS, YYNGEE. Study-wide findings and caveats: Clones of tumor-derived TCRs expanded in blood after radiotherapy plus ipilimumab. Per reports, early blood T cell clone dynamics, plus interferon-beta, forecast response most strongly.

The input for sequencing was peripheral blood, taken from a patient treated with radiotherapy plus ipilimumab. The chain links TRBV9 to TRBJ2-3, with 10 positions matching TRBD1. The TCR sequence derives from a human donor with non-small cell lung cancer that progressed on radiotherapy plus ipilimumab. Some clones in this sample may be carry-over from other donors' samples. The CDR3 protein is CASSVGTGDTDTQYF. In DNA form, the CDR3 reads TGTGCCAGCAGCGTGGGGACAGGGGACACAGATACGCAGTATTTT.